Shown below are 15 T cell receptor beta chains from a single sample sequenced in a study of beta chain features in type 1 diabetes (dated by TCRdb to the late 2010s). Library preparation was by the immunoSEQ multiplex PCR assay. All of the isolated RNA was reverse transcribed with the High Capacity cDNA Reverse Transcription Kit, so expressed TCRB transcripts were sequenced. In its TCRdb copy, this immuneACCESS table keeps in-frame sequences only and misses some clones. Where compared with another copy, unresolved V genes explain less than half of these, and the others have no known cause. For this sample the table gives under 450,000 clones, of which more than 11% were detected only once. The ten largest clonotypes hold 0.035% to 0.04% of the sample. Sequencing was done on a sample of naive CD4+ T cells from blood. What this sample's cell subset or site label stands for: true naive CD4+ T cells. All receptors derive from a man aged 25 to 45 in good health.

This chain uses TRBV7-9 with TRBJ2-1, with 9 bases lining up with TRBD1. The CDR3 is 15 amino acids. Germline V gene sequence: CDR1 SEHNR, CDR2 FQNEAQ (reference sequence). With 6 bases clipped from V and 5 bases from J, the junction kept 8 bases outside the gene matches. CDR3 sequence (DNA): TGTGCCAGCAGTTCGGGGACAGGGATTAACAATGAGCAGTTCTTC. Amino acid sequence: CASSSGTGINNEQFF.

In DNA, the CDR3 is TGTGCCAGCAGTCCAACAGTGGAGAACACTGAAGCTTTCTTT. Translation gives CASSPTVENTEAFF. V and J are TRBV28 and TRBJ1-1, with D uncertain. The CDR3 contains 14 residues. Trimming cost V 5 bases and J 1 base, with 11 bases left between them. Germline lookup yields CDR1 MDHEN and CDR2 SYDVKM. The full variable domain, rest sourced from reference TRBV28 and TRBJ1-1, is DVKVTQSSRYLVKRTGEKVFLECVQDMDHENMFWYRQDPGLGLRLIYFSYDVKMKEKGDIPEGYSVSREKKERFSLILESASTNQTSMYLCASSPTVENTEAFFGQGTRLTVV.

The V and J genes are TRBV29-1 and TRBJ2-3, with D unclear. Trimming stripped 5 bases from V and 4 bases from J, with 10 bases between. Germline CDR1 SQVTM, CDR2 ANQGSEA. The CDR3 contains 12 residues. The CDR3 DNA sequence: TGCAGCGTTCGGTTGCGCGCAGATACGCAGTATTTT. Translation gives CSVRLRADTQYF.

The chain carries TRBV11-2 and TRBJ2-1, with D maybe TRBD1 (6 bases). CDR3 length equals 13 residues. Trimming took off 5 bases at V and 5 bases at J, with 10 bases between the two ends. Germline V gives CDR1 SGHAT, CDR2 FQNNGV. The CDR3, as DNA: TGTGCCAGCAGCCCCCCAGGGGACAATGAGCAGTTCTTC. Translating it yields CASSPPGDNEQFF.

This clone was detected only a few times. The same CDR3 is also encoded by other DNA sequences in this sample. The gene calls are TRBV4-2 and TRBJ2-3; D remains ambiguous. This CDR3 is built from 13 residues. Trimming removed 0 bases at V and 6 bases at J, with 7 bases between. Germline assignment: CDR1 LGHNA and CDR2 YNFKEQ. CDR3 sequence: CASSQDLGDTQYF. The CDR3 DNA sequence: TGTGCCAGCAGCCAAGATTTGGGGGATACGCAGTATTTT.

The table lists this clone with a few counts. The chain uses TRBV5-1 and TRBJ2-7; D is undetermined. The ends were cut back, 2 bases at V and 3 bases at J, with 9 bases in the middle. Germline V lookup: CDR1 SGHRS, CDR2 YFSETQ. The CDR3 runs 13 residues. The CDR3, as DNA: TGCGCCAGCAGCTTCGGACCTAACTACGAGCAGTACGTC. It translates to CASSFGPNYEQYV.

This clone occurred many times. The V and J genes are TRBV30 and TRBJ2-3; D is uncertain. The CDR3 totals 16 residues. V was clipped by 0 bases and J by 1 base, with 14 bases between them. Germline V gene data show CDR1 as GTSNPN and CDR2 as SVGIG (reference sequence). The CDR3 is CAWSVQRTPGTDTQYF. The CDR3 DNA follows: TGTGCCTGGAGTGTACAGAGGACCCCTGGCACAGATACGCAGTATTTT.

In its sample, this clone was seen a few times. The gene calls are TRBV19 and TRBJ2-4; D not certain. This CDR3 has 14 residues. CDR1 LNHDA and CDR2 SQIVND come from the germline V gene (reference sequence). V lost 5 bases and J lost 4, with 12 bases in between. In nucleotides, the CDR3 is TGTGCCAGTAGTCAATCGGGCAGAAAAAACATTCAGTACTTC. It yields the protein CASSQSGRKNIQYF.

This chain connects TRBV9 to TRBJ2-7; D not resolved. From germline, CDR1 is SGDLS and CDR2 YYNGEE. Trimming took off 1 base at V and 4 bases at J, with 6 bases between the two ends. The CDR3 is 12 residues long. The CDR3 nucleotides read TGTGCCAGCAGCGTATCCCCTTACGAGCAGTACGTC. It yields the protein CASSVSPYEQYV.

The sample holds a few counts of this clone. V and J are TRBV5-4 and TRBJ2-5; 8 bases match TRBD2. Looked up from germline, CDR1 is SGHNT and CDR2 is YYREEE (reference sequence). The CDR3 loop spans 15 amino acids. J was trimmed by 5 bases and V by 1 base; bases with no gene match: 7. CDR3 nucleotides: TGTGCCAGCAGCTTGTCAAGCGGGAGTAGTGAGACCCAGTACTTC. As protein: CASSLSSGSSETQYF. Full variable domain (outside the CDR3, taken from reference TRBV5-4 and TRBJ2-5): ETGVTQSPTHLIKTRGQQVTLRCSSQSGHNTVSWYQQALGQGPQFIFQYYREEENGRGNFPPRFSGLQFPNYSSELNVNALELDDSALYLCASSLSSGSSETQYFGPGTRLLVL.

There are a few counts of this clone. The CDR3 DNA is TGCGCCAGCACCCAGGCGGACACGAACACCGGGGAGCTGTTTTTT. Translated: CASTQADTNTGELFF. The V call is TRBV10-2, the J call TRBJ2-2; D possibly corresponds to TRBD1 (5 bases). Germline-derived CDR1 and CDR2 are WSHSY and SAAADI. CDR3 length equals 15 residues. V was trimmed by 7 bases and J by 0 bases, leaving 12 bases between them.

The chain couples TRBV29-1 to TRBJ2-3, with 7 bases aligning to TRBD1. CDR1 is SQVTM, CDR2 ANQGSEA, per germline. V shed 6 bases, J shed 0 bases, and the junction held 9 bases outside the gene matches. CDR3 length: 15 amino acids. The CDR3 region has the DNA TGCAGCGTCGTCTCCGGGACAGCTAGCACAGATACGCAGTATTTT. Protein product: CSVVSGTASTDTQYF.

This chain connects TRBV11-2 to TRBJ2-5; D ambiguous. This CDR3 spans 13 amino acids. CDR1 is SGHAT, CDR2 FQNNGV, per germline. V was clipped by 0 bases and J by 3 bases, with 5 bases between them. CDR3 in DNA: TGTGCCAGCAGCTTAGATCTGAAAGAGACCCAGTACTTC. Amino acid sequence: CASSLDLKETQYF.

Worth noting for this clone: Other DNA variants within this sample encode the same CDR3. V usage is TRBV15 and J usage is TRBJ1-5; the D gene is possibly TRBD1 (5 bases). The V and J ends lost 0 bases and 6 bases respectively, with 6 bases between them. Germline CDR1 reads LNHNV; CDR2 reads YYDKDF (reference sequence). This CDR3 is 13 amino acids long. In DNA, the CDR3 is TGTGCCACCAGCAGAGATAGGGGTCAGCCCCAGCATTTT. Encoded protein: CATSRDRGQPQHF.

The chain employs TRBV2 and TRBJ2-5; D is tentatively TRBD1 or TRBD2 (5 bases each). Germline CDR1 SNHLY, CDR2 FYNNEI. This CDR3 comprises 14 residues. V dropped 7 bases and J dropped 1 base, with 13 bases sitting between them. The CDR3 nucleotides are TGTGCCAGCAAACCAGGGACGATCCAAGAGACCCAGTACTTC. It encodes CASKPGTIQETQYF.